These T cell receptor beta chains were read from a single sample in a study of blood T cells in healthy people across ages. TCRdb re-analysed the 5' RACE reads in MiXCR, keeping a single row per CDR3 protein. Of about 1.7 million distinct CDR3 sequences in the sample, 28% were seen once. The material sequenced was blood. The receptors were gathered from a woman in her 30s in good health. The CDR3 runs from the conserved cysteine through the conserved F or W. A D gene is named only where the DNA matches it firmly. Not every row has a clone size; where given, it reads once, few, many or a size class.

J gene: TRBJ2-5
clone size: NA
D gene: TRBD2
V gene: TRBV5-6
CDR3 protein: CASSLILAGGGATQYF
CDR3 DNA: TGTGCCAGCAGCTTGATATTAGCGGGAGGTGGAGCGACCCAGTACTTC

J gene: TRBJ2-7
clone size: NA
D gene: TRBD2
V gene: TRBV14
CDR3 protein: CASSPRVTGTSRRHEQYF
CDR3 DNA: TGTGCCAGCAGCCCCAGAGTAACCGGGACTAGCAGGCGACACGAGCAGTACTTC

J gene: TRBJ2-7
clone size: few
D gene: NA
V gene: TRBV29-1
CDR3 protein: CSVARRTSYNEQYF
CDR3 DNA: TGCAGCGTTGCTCGGCGGACCTCCTACAATGAGCAGTACTTC

J gene: TRBJ2-1
clone size: NA
D gene: TRBD1
V gene: TRBV20-1
CDR3 protein: CSASRQDRVNNEQFF
CDR3 DNA: TGCAGTGCTAGTCGACAGGACAGGGTTAACAATGAGCAGTTCTTC

J gene: TRBJ2-1
clone size: few
D gene: NA
V gene: TRBV4-3
CDR3 protein: CASSQDYNRANEQFF
CDR3 DNA: TGCGCCAGCAGCCAAGATTACAACAGGGCCAATGAGCAGTTCTTC

J gene: TRBJ1-2
clone size: NA
D gene: NA
V gene: TRBV3-1
CDR3 protein: CAGSQGPVTNYGYTF
CDR3 DNA: TGTGCCGGCAGCCAAGGTCCGGTCACCAACTATGGCTACACCTTC

J gene: TRBJ1-1
clone size: NA
D gene: TRBD1
V gene: TRBV4-3
CDR3 protein: CASPQGDTEAFF
CDR3 DNA: TGCGCCAGCCCCCAGGGGGACACTGAAGCTTTCTTT

J gene: TRBJ2-5
clone size: NA
D gene: NA
V gene: TRBV12-3/TRBV12-4
CDR3 protein: CASSSDGGTKGLLNEQYF
CDR3 DNA: TGTGCCAGCAGTTCGGATGGGGGGACCAAAGGATTACTTAATGAGCAGTACTTC

J gene: TRBJ2-5
clone size: few
D gene: TRBD2
V gene: TRBV18
CDR3 protein: CASSSNPRVPSGGPQETQYF
CDR3 DNA: TGTGCCAGCTCATCCAATCCCAGGGTCCCTTCGGGAGGCCCCCAAGAGACCCAGTACTTC

J gene: TRBJ2-3
clone size: NA
D gene: NA
V gene: TRBV5-5
CDR3 protein: CASSLVAGAYTDTQYF
CDR3 DNA: TGTGCCAGCAGCTTGGTGGCAGGGGCCTACACAGATACGCAGTATTTT

J gene: TRBJ2-7
clone size: few
D gene: TRBD1
V gene: TRBV3-1
CDR3 protein: CASSQRQGSEQYF
CDR3 DNA: TGTGCCAGCAGCCAGCGACAGGGGAGCGAGCAGTACTTC

J gene: TRBJ1-5
clone size: NA
D gene: NA
V gene: TRBV21-1
CDR3 protein: CASSTTNPGDQPQHF
CDR3 DNA: TGTGCCAGCAGCACAACGAACCCAGGGGATCAGCCCCAGCATTTT

J gene: TRBJ2-3
clone size: NA
D gene: NA
V gene: TRBV9
CDR3 protein: CASSPEGLSTDTQYF
CDR3 DNA: TGTGCCAGCAGCCCGGAGGGGCTCAGCACAGATACGCAGTATTTT

J gene: TRBJ2-3
clone size: NA
D gene: NA
V gene: TRBV6-1
CDR3 protein: CASSVQWNTDTQYF
CDR3 DNA: TGTGCCAGCAGTGTTCAGTGGAACACAGATACGCAGTATTTT

J gene: TRBJ2-6
clone size: many
D gene: NA
V gene: TRBV20-1
CDR3 protein: CSASMASSGANVLTF
CDR3 DNA: TGCAGTGCTAGTATGGCGAGCTCTGGGGCCAACGTCCTGACTTTC

J gene: TRBJ1-1
clone size: few
D gene: NA
V gene: TRBV5-1
CDR3 protein: CASSFSAGSTEAFF
CDR3 DNA: TGCGCCAGCAGCTTCTCCGCAGGGTCCACTGAAGCTTTCTTT

J gene: TRBJ2-7
clone size: NA
D gene: TRBD2
V gene: TRBV4-3
CDR3 protein: CASSPTPGLAGGPGEQYF
CDR3 DNA: TGCGCCAGCAGCCCAACCCCGGGGCTAGCGGGAGGGCCGGGCGAGCAGTACTTC

J gene: TRBJ1-2
clone size: NA
D gene: NA
V gene: TRBV11-2
CDR3 protein: CASSTDRTNCGYTF
CDR3 DNA: TGTGCCAGCAGCACCGACAGAACGAACTGTGGCTACACCTTC

J gene: TRBJ2-6
clone size: few
D gene: NA
V gene: TRBV30
CDR3 protein: CAWSDQASGANVLTF
CDR3 DNA: TGTGCCTGGAGTGACCAGGCCTCTGGGGCCAACGTCCTGACTTTC

J gene: TRBJ1-3
clone size: NA
D gene: NA
V gene: TRBV9
CDR3 protein: CASSVSRAGNTIYF
CDR3 DNA: TGTGCCAGCAGCGTAAGCAGGGCTGGAAACACCATATATTTT

J gene: TRBJ2-5
clone size: NA
D gene: NA
V gene: TRBV5-1
CDR3 protein: CASSVQGPQKTQYF
CDR3 DNA: TGCGCCAGCAGCGTTCAGGGGCCTCAAAAGACCCAGTACTTC

J gene: TRBJ2-7
clone size: few
D gene: TRBD2
V gene: TRBV7-2
CDR3 protein: CASSLGLRGSVYEQYF
CDR3 DNA: TGTGCCAGCAGCTTAGGGTTGCGCGGGAGTGTCTACGAGCAGTACTTC

J gene: TRBJ1-2
clone size: NA
D gene: TRBD1
V gene: TRBV27
CDR3 protein: CASSLSGTGQGYTF
CDR3 DNA: TGTGCCAGCAGTTTATCGGGGACAGGGCAAGGCTACACCTTC

J gene: TRBJ2-5
clone size: few
D gene: NA
V gene: TRBV7-2
CDR3 protein: CASSFTWSTETQYF
CDR3 DNA: TGTGCCAGCAGCTTTACATGGAGTACGGAGACCCAGTACTTC

J gene: TRBJ2-5
clone size: NA
D gene: NA
V gene: TRBV18
CDR3 protein: CASAASAEETQYF
CDR3 DNA: TGTGCCAGCGCCGCATCGGCCGAAGAGACCCAGTACTTC

J gene: TRBJ1-3
clone size: NA
D gene: TRBD1
V gene: TRBV10-3
CDR3 protein: CVIGGTGGNTIYF
CDR3 DNA: TGTGTCATCGGCGGGACAGGAGGAAACACCATATATTTT

J gene: TRBJ2-1
clone size: NA
D gene: TRBD2
V gene: TRBV15
CDR3 protein: CATGSLAGFSCSEQFF
CDR3 DNA: TGTGCCACCGGTAGCCTAGCGGGTTTCTCCTGCAGTGAGCAGTTCTTC

J gene: TRBJ2-4
clone size: NA
D gene: NA
V gene: TRBV5-1
CDR3 protein: CASSLLSRADIQYF
CDR3 DNA: TGCGCCAGCAGCTTGCTCTCCAGGGCGGACATTCAGTACTTC